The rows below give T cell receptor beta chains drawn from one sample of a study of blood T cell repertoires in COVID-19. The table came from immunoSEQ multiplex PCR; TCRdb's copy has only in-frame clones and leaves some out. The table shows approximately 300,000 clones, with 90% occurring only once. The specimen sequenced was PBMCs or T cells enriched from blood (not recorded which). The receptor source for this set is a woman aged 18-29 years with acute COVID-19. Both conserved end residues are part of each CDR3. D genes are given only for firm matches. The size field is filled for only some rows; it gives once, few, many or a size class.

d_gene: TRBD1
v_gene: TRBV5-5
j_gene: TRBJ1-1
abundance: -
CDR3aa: CASSPVVGQGVTEAFF
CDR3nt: TGTGCCAGCAGCCCGGTTGTAGGACAGGGTGTAACTGAAGCTTTCTTT

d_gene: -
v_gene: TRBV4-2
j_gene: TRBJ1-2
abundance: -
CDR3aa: CASSQDLGDYTF
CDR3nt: TGTGCCAGCAGCCAAGATTTGGGAGACTACACCTTC

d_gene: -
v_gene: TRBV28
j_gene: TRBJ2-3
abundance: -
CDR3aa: CASSFPPTDTQYF
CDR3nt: TGTGCCAGCAGTTTTCCCCCGACAGATACGCAGTATTTT

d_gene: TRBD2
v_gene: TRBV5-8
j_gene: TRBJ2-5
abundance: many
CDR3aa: CASSLGTSGSPEETQYF
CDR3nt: TGTGCCAGCAGCTTGGGGACTAGCGGGAGCCCCGAGGAGACCCAGTACTTC

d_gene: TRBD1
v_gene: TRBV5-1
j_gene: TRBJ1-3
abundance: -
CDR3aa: CASSSSGTGSTGNTIYF
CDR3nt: TGCGCCAGCAGCTCCTCCGGGACAGGTTCGACGGGAAACACCATATATTTT

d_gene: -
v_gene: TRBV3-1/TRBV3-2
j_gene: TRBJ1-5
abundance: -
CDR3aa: CASSQQAGGWPQHF
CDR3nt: TGTGCCAGCAGCCAACAGGCCGGGGGATGGCCCCAGCATTTT

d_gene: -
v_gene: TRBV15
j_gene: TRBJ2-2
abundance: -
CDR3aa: CATSPRKVSGNTGELFF
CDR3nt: TGTGCCACCAGCCCACGGAAGGTGTCAGGGAACACCGGGGAGCTGTTTTTT

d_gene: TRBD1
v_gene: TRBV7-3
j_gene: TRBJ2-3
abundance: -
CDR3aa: CASSSFTGGPLFADTQYF
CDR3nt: TGTGCCAGCAGCTCTTTCACAGGGGGCCCGCTTTTTGCAGATACGCAGTATTTT

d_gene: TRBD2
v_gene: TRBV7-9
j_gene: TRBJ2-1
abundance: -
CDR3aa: CASSYTIPGLAGNEQFF
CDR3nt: TGTGCCAGCAGTTATACGATTCCGGGACTAGCGGGGAATGAGCAGTTCTTC

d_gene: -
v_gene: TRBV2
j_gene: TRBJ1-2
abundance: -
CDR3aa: CASSENGQANNYGYTF
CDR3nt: TGTGCCAGCAGTGAAAACGGCCAGGCGAACAACTATGGCTACACCTTC

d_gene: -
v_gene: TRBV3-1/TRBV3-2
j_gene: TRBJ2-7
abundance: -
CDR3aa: CASNRGFGEQYF
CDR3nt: TGTGCCAGCAATAGGGGATTTGGCGAGCAGTACTTC

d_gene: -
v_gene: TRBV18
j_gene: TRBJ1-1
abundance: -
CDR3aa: CASSLSADGAEAFF
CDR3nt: TGTGCCAGCTCCCTATCGGCCGATGGAGCTGAAGCTTTCTTT

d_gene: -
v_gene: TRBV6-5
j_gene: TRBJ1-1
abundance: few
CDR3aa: CASSASWGVNTEAFF
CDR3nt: TGTGCCAGCAGCGCGTCGTGGGGGGTGAACACTGAAGCTTTCTTT

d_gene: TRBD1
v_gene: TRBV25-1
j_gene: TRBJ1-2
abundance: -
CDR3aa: CASSESQGSNYGYTF
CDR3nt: TGTGCCAGCAGTGAATCACAGGGGTCTAACTATGGCTACACCTTC

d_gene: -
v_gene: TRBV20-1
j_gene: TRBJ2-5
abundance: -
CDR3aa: CSARDLETQYF
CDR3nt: TGCAGTGCTAGAGATCTAGAGACCCAGTACTTC

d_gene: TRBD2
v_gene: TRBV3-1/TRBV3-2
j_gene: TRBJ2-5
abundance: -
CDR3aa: CASSSWPAGEETQYF
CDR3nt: TGTGCCAGCAGTTCATGGCCAGCGGGAGAAGAGACCCAGTACTTC

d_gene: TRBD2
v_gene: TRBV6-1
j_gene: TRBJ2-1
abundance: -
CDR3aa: CASSEELAGVWYNEQFF
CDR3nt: TGTGCCAGCAGTGAGGAACTAGCGGGAGTATGGTACAATGAGCAGTTCTTC

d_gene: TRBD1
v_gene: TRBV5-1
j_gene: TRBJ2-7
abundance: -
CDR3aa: CASSSGQGIGEQYF
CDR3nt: TGCGCCAGCAGCTCGGGACAGGGAATAGGTGAGCAGTACTTC

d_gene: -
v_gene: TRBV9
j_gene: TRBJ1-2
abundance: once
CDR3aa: CASSVVPSNYGYTF
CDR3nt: TGTGCCAGCAGCGTAGTGCCGAGCAACTATGGCTACACCTTC

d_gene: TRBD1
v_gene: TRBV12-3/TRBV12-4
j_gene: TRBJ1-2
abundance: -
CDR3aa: CASRPTGGEGYTF
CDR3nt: TGTGCCAGCAGACCTACAGGGGGAGAGGGCTACACCTTC

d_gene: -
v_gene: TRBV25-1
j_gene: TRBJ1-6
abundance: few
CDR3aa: CASSESGSPLHF
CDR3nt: TGTGCCAGCAGTGAGTCAGGATCACCCCTCCACTTT

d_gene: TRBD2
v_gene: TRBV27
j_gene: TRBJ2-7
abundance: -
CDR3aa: CASSTGLAPTYEQYF
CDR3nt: TGTGCCAGCAGCACCGGACTAGCGCCTACCTACGAGCAGTACTTC

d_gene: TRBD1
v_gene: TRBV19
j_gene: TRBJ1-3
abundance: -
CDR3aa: CASSIWTGVGNTIYF
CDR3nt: TGTGCCAGTAGTATCTGGACAGGGGTTGGAAACACCATATATTTT

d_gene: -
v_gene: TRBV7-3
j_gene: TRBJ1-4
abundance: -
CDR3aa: CASSTSGGTNEKLFF
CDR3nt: TGTGCCAGCAGCACCTCGGGGGGGACTAATGAAAAACTGTTTTTT

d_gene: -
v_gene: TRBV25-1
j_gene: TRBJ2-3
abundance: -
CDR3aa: CASSEGVGQDTQYF
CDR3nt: TGTGCCAGCAGTGAGGGCGTGGGCCAAGATACGCAGTATTTT

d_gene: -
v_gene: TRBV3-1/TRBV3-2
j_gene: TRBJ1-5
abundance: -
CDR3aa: CASSQDKGEQGPNQPQHF
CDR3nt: TGTGCCAGCAGCCAAGATAAAGGCGAACAGGGCCCCAATCAGCCCCAGCATTTT

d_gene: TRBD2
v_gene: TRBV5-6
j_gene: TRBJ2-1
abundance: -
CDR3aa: CASSFGRGRGYNEQFF
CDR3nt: TGTGCCAGCAGCTTCGGGCGCGGGAGAGGTTACAATGAGCAGTTCTTC

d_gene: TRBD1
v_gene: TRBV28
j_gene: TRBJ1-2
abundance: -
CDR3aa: CASAPGQEFHTF
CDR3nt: TGTGCCAGCGCTCCGGGACAGGAATTTCACACCTTC

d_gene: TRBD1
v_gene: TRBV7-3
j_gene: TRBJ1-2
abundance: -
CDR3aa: CASSLTGQHYGYTF
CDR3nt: TGTGCCAGCAGCTTAACGGGACAGCACTATGGCTACACCTTC

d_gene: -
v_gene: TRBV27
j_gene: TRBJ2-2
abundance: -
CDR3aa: CASSWSDTGELFF
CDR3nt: TGTGCCAGCAGTTGGTCAGACACCGGGGAGCTGTTTTTT

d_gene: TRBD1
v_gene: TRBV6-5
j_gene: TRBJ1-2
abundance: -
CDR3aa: CASSYLQGVDGYTF
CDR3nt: TGTGCCAGCAGTTACCTACAGGGGGTCGATGGCTACACCTTC

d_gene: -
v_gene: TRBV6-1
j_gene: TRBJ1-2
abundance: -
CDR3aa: CASSEAVGRGEGYTF
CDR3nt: TGTGCCAGCAGTGAAGCGGTAGGGAGAGGTGAGGGCTACACCTTC

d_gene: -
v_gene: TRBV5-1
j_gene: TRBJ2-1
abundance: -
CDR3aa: CASSLREVYNEQFF
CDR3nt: TGCGCCAGCAGCTTGAGGGAGGTCTACAATGAGCAGTTCTTC

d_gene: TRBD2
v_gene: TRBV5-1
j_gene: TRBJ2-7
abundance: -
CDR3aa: CASSLGLADEQYF
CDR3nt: TGCGCCAGCAGCCTGGGACTAGCTGACGAGCAGTACTTC

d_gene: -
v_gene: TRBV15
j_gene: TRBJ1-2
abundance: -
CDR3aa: CATSREQGLGYGYTF
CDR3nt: TGTGCCACCAGCAGAGAGCAGGGATTAGGGTATGGCTACACCTTC

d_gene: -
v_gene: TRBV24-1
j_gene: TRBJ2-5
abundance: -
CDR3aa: CATGTWGGSRETQYF
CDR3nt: TGTGCCACCGGGACATGGGGGGGTTCCCGAGAGACCCAGTACTTC

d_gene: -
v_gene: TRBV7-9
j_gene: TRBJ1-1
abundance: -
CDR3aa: CASSLLLTEAFF
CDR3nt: TGTGCCAGCAGCTTACTTCTCACTGAAGCTTTCTTT

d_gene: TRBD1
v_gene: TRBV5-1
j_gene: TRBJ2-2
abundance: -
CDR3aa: CASSLAEKGAAGELFF
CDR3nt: TGCGCCAGCAGCTTGGCAGAGAAGGGGGCGGCCGGGGAGCTGTTTTTT

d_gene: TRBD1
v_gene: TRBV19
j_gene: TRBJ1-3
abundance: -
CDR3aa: CASSIDPPGGLGGNTIYF
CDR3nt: TGTGCCAGTAGTATAGATCCCCCAGGGGGTCTTGGTGGAAACACCATATATTTT

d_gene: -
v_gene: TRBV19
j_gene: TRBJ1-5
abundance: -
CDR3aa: CASTYEQGENSNQPQHF
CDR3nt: TGTGCCAGTACCTATGAGCAGGGTGAAAATAGCAATCAGCCCCAGCATTTT

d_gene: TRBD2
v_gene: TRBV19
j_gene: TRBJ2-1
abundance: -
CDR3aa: CASSRSSGPTYNEQFF
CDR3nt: TGTGCCAGTAGCAGATCTAGCGGACCGACCTACAATGAGCAGTTCTTC

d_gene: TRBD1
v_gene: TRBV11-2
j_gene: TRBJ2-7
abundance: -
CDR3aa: CASSPRGQIGSYEQYF
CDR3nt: TGTGCCAGCAGCCCCAGGGGACAGATCGGTTCTTACGAGCAGTACTTC

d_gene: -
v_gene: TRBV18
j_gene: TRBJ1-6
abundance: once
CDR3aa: CASSPLVGSNSPLHF
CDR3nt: TGTGCCAGCTCACCACTGGTGGGGAGTAATTCACCCCTCCACTTT

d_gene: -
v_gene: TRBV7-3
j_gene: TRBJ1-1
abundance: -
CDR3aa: CASSSHGDTEAFF
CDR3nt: TGTGCCAGCAGCTCTCATGGAGACACTGAAGCTTTCTTT

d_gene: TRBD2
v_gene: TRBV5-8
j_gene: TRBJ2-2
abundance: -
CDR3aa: CASSFTSGINTGELFF
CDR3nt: TGTGCCAGCAGCTTCACTAGCGGGATTAACACCGGGGAGCTGTTTTTT

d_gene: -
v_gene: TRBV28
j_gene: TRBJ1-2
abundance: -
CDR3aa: CASSLDQEANGYTF
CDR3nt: TGTGCCAGCAGTTTGGATCAGGAAGCTAATGGCTACACCTTC

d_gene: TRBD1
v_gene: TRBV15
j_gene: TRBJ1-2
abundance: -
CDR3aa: CATSRDLDRASGYTF
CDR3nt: TGTGCCACCAGCAGAGATCTGGACAGGGCAAGTGGCTACACCTTC

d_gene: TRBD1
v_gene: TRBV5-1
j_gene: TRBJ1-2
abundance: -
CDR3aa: CASRVKGTDSNHYGYTF
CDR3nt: TGCGCCAGCAGGGTAAAAGGGACAGACTCAAATCACTATGGCTACACCTTC

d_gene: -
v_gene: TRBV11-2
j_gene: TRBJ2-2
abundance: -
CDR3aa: CASSFVGRGAGELFF
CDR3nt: TGTGCCAGCAGCTTCGTTGGCAGGGGAGCCGGGGAGCTGTTTTTT

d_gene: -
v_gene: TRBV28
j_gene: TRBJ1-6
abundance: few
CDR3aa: CASGAGYNSPLHF
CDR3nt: TGTGCCAGCGGGGCCGGGTATAATTCACCCCTCCACTTT

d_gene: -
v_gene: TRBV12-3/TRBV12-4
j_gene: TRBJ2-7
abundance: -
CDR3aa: CASSLRGGYEQYF
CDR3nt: TGTGCCAGCAGTTTAAGAGGGGGTTACGAGCAGTACTTC

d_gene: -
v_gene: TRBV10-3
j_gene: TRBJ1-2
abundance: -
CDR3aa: CAIRMGRDSNYGYTF
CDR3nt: TGTGCCATCAGGATGGGTCGGGATTCTAACTATGGCTACACCTTC

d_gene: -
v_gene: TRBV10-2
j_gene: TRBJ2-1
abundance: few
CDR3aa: CASSGLAQDSNEQFF
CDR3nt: TGCGCCAGCAGCGGTCTAGCCCAAGACTCCAATGAGCAGTTCTTC

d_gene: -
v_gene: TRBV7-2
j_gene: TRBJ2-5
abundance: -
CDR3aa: CASSSQETQYF
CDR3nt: TGTGCCAGCAGCTCACAAGAGACCCAGTACTTC

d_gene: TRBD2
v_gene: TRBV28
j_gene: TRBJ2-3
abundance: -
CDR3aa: CASSLAAGGTDTQYF
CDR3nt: TGTGCCAGCAGTTTAGCAGCGGGAGGCACAGATACGCAGTATTTT

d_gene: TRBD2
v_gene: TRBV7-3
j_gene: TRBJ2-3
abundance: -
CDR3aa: CASSSGTSGRTDTQYF
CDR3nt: TGTGCCAGCAGCTCAGGGACTAGCGGACGCACAGATACGCAGTATTTT

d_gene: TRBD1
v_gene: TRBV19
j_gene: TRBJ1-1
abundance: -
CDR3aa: CASTLQGLSGAFF
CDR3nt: TGTGCCAGTACCTTACAGGGGTTAAGTGGAGCTTTCTTT

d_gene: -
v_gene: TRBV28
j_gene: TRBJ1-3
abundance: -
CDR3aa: CASSRDSQGGNTIYF
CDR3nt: TGTGCCAGCAGTCGGGACTCCCAGGGAGGAAACACCATATATTTT

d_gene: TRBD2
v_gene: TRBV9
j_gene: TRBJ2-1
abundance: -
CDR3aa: CASSAGGSGLSSYNEQFF
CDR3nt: TGTGCCAGCAGCGCCGGCGGGAGCGGGCTCAGCTCCTACAATGAGCAGTTCTTC

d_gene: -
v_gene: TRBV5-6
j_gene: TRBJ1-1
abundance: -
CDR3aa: CASSLLVTQNTEAFF
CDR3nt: TGTGCCAGCAGCTTGCTGGTGACTCAGAACACTGAAGCTTTCTTT